Shown below are 25 T cell receptor beta chains from a single sample sequenced in a study of T cell changes during pregnancy in multiple sclerosis. TCRdb's copy holds only in-frame clones and misses some; the assay was immunoSEQ multiplex PCR. The table lists about 50,000 clones, approximately 92% of them singletons. The specimen comprised CD8+ T cells from peripheral blood mononuclear cells, sampled after pregnancy. The receptors shown here come from a female donor with multiple sclerosis, enrolled in a pregnancy study.

This clone was observed a single time. The J gene is TRBJ1-4, the V gene TRBV27; 9 bases are a match to TRBD1. V gave up 5 bases and J gave up 8 bases; unmatched junction bases: 9. CDR3 length: 15 amino acids. From germline, CDR1 is MNHEY and CDR2 SMNVEV (reference sequence). CDR3 nucleotide sequence: TGTGCCAGCAGTCCAAAACAGGGGGCCTGGGAAAAACTGTTTTTT. Protein: CASSPKQGAWEKLFF.

CDR3 amino acids: CASSFGETYEQYF. DNA for the CDR3: TGTGCCAGCAGTTTTGGAGAAACCTACGAGCAGTACTTC. This rearrangement joins TRBV27 to TRBJ2-7; D unresolved. Germline values: CDR1 MNHEY, CDR2 SMNVEV (reference sequence). Trimming left V 3 bases short and J 2 bases short, with 8 bases between. CDR3 length: 13 residues.

A single count supports this clone. The rearrangement links TRBV29-1 to TRBJ2-7; the match to TRBD2 covers 12 bases. This CDR3 region has 16 residues. CDR1 is SQVTM and CDR2 is ANQGSEA in the germline V gene. Germline trimming cut 3 bases from V and 7 bases from J; bases unmatched to any gene: 13. The CDR3 loop reads CSVEASGRALLGEQYF. In nucleotides, the CDR3 is TGCAGCGTTGAGGCTAGCGGGAGGGCCCTTCTCGGGGAGCAGTACTTC.

The chain has TRBV28 and TRBJ1-4; possible D gene TRBD1, 6 bases. The germline gives CDR1 MDHEN, CDR2 SYDVKM. The CDR3 extends over 16 amino acids. V lost 5 bases and J 3 bases, leaving 16 bases between the germline ends. DNA of the CDR3: TGTGCCAGCAGTCCAGAGGACAGTGGGGCTAATGAAAAACTGTTTTTT. Translating gives CASSPEDSGANEKLFF.

The rearrangement uses TRBV13 and TRBJ2-3; tentative D call: TRBD2 (5 bases). V was trimmed by 5 bases and J by 10 bases, leaving 16 bases between them. CDR1 is PRHDT, CDR2 FYEKMQ, per germline (reference sequence). This CDR3 has 13 residues. In nucleotides, the CDR3 is TGTGCCAGCAGCAAAGAGGGTAGGACGGCGCAGTATTTT. Amino acids: CASSKEGRTAQYF.

The V call is TRBV7-9, the J call TRBJ2-1, with D uncertain. V lost 2 bases and J lost 3, with 11 bases in between. The CDR3 sequence is 15 residues long. Germline V CDR1 and CDR2: SEHNR, FQNEAQ (reference sequence). In DNA, the CDR3 is TGTGCCAGCAGCTTACTACTTTTCCTCTACAATGAGCAGTTCTTC. Amino acids: CASSLLLFLYNEQFF. Together with reference TRBV7-9 and TRBJ2-1, the CDR3 gives the full variable domain: DTGVSQNPRHKITKRGQNVTFRCDPISEHNRLYWYRQTLGQGPEFLTYFQNEAQLEKSRLLSDRFSAERPKGSFSTLEIQRTEQGDSAMYLCASSLLLFLYNEQFFGPGTRLTVL.

The chain recombines TRBV19 with TRBJ1-1; 8 nucleotides align to TRBD1. Germline V gene lookup returns CDR1 LNHDA and CDR2 SQIVND (reference sequence). The V gene end was trimmed by 1 base and the J gene end by 2 bases; junction bases not matched to a gene: 12. The CDR3 runs to 18 residues. The CDR3 is CASSIGAGGTGGNTEAFF. The CDR3 DNA sequence: TGTGCCAGTAGTATAGGGGCCGGGGGGACAGGCGGTAACACTGAAGCTTTCTTT. The full variable domain, rest sourced from reference TRBV19 and TRBJ1-1, is DGGITQSPKYLFRKEGQNVTLSCEQNLNHDAMYWYRQDPGQGLRLIYYSQIVNDFQKGDIAEGYSVSREKKESFPLTVTSAQKNPTAFYLCASSIGAGGTGGNTEAFFGQGTRLTVV.

The chain uses TRBV5-6 and TRBJ2-1; D remains ambiguous. The CDR3 has 12 amino acids. CDR1 is SGHDT and CDR2 is YYEEEE in the germline V gene. V was clipped by 0 bases and J by 10 bases, with 8 bases between them. The CDR3 DNA sequence: TGTGCCAGCAGCTTGGCCTCCCAGGAGCAGTTCTTC. Translating it yields CASSLASQEQFF.

Of note for this clone: Germline is not matched at one junction end, which may reflect a read error. The CDR3 is CASGLAVGRETQYF. The CDR3 nucleotides read TGTGCCAGCGGCTTGGCCGTAGGGAGGGAGACCCAGTACTTC. The chain employs TRBV5-6 and TRBJ2-5, with TRBD2 as a possible D gene (6 bases). The CDR3 extends over 14 amino acids. Germline V gene lookup returns CDR1 SGHDT and CDR2 YYEEEE.

This clone was observed once. The CDR3 DNA is TGTGCCAGCAGCGGAGAGGGTCGGGTAGCTGAAGCTTTCTTT. Amino acids: CASSGEGRVAEAFF. J is TRBJ1-1 and V is TRBV9; no definite D call. Germline V gene sequence: CDR1 SGDLS, CDR2 YYNGEE. CDR3 length: 14 residues. Trimming left V 3 bases short and J 6 bases short, with 15 bases between.

In DNA, the CDR3 is TGTGCCAGCAGCTTAGAGGCCAGGTTCTATGGCTACACCTTC. This sequence encodes CASSLEARFYGYTF. The chain recombines TRBV7-6 with TRBJ1-2; D remains unclear. Germline V gene data show CDR1 as SGHVS and CDR2 as FNYEAQ. CDR3 length: 14 amino acids. V lost 1 base and J lost 4, with 10 bases in between.

The chain has TRBV2 and TRBJ1-1; 7 nucleotides match TRBD1. Germline-derived CDR1 and CDR2 are SNHLY and FYNNEI. The ends lost 1 base at V and 9 bases at J; junction bases unmatched: 8. CDR3 size: 14 residues. Here the CDR3 reads CASSEGQGRSKAFF. The CDR3 coding sequence is TGTGCCAGCAGTGAAGGACAGGGTAGGTCCAAAGCTTTCTTT.

The chain links TRBV7-9 to TRBJ2-7; TRBD2 aligns across 10 bases. V trimming: 5 bases; J trimming: 9 bases; junction bases outside the gene matches: 10. Germline V gives CDR1 SEHNR, CDR2 FQNEAQ (reference sequence). The CDR3 runs 14 residues. Here the CDR3 reads CASSPASGSFGQYF. The CDR3 bases are TGTGCCAGCAGCCCAGCTAGCGGGAGTTTCGGGCAGTACTTC.

The chain is built from TRBV6-5 and TRBJ1-2, with D uncertain. Germline V gives CDR1 MNHEY, CDR2 SVGAGI. V lost 3 bases to trimming and J lost 2 bases, with 7 bases between them. The CDR3 contains 13 residues. The CDR3 loop reads CASSYAANYGYTF. The DNA of the CDR3 is TGTGCCAGCAGTTATGCGGCAAACTATGGCTACACCTTC.

V is TRBV10-3 and J is TRBJ2-7; 9 bases agree with TRBD1. CDR3 length equals 14 residues. Germline CDR1 and CDR2: ENHRY and SYGVKD. Trimming at V came to 6 bases and at J to 1 base, leaving 4 bases not matched to a gene. This CDR3 reads CAIRAGQGSYEQYF. Written as DNA, the CDR3 is TGTGCCATCAGGGCAGGACAGGGGTCCTACGAGCAGTACTTC.

V is TRBV9 and J is TRBJ2-1; 7 positions match TRBD2. This CDR3 comprises 14 residues. CDR1 is SGDLS and CDR2 is YYNGEE in the germline V gene. The junction had 3 bases not matched to a gene; V was cut back by 3 bases and J by 3 bases. CDR3 residues: CASSDGTNYNEQFF. As DNA, the CDR3 is TGTGCCAGCAGCGACGGGACTAACTACAATGAGCAGTTCTTC.

This chain connects TRBV6-6 to TRBJ1-1; D is perhaps TRBD1 (5 bases). Trimming cost V 6 bases and J 0 bases, with 17 bases left between them. The length of the CDR3 is 16 residues. The germline gives CDR1 MNHNY, CDR2 SVGAGI (reference sequence). The CDR3 protein is CASRQRQILMNTEAFF. CDR3 sequence (DNA): TGTGCCAGCAGACAGAGACAGATTCTCATGAACACTGAAGCTTTCTTT.

J is TRBJ2-5 and V is TRBV7-6; D is perhaps TRBD2 (7 bases). In germline, CDR1 is SGHVS, CDR2 FNYEAQ. This CDR3 has 17 amino acids. Deletions cut 1 base from V and 1 base from J, with 16 bases between. CDR3 nucleotide sequence: TGTGCCAGCAGCTTAGTAGGCCGGGGGGCCCTCCAAGAGACCCAGTACTTC. Its translation: CASSLVGRGALQETQYF.

The gene calls are TRBV19 and TRBJ1-1; 7 nucleotides align to TRBD1. This CDR3 has 16 amino acids. V shed 2 bases, J shed 1 base, and the junction held 7 bases outside the gene matches. The V gene's germline CDR1 is LNHDA and CDR2 SQIVND (reference sequence). This CDR3 reads CASSIYLDRANTEAFF. CDR3 coding DNA: TGTGCCAGTAGTATATACCTCGACAGGGCGAACACTGAAGCTTTCTTT.

The rearrangement uses TRBV5-6 and TRBJ2-7; D is possibly TRBD2 (6 bases). The length of the CDR3 is 14 residues. CDR1 SGHDT and CDR2 YYEEEE come from the germline V gene. Deletions cut 3 bases from V and 2 bases from J, with 12 bases between. CDR3 protein: CASSSAGRPYEQYF. Here the CDR3 DNA reads TGTGCCAGCAGCTCCGCGGGACGGCCCTACGAGCAGTACTTC. Complete variable domain (other parts from reference TRBV5-6 and TRBJ2-7): DAGVTQSPTHLIKTRGQQVTLRCSPKSGHDTVSWYQQALGQGPQFIFQYYEEEERQRGNFPDRFSGHQFPNYSSELNVNALLLGDSALYLCASSSAGRPYEQYFGPGTRLTVT.

This clone was seen a few times. The CDR3 DNA follows: TGTGCCAGCAGCCCGGGCCAGTTAGCGGGGGGCGGGGAGACCCAGTACTTC. Translating gives CASSPGQLAGGGETQYF. This sequence joins TRBV9 and TRBJ2-5; 10 bases fit TRBD2. CDR3 length: 17 residues. CDR1 and CDR2 (germline): SGDLS, YYNGEE. Trimming removed 4 bases from V and 5 bases from J; junction bases left unmatched: 14.

The V and J genes are TRBV7-9 and TRBJ1-4, with TRBD1 matching over 8 bases. The germline V gene has CDR1 SEHNR and CDR2 FQNEAQ (reference sequence). The CDR3 sequence is 16 residues long. The V segment lost 5 bases and the J segment 3 bases; nucleotides outside the gene matches: 8. The CDR3, as DNA: TGTGCCAGCAGCCCTACGGACAGGGATTCTAATGAAAAACTGTTTTTT. Residues: CASSPTDRDSNEKLFF.

The rearrangement uses TRBV15 and TRBJ1-1; 8 nucleotides match TRBD1. CDR1 is LNHNV and CDR2 is YYDKDF in the germline V gene (reference sequence). CDR3 size: 14 residues. Trimming removed 1 base from V and 4 bases from J; junction bases left unmatched: 2. The CDR3 bases are TGTGCCACCAGCAGAGCCACAGGGGGCACTGAAGCTTTCTTT. It yields the protein CATSRATGGTEAFF.

To note about this clone: Germline is not matched at one junction end, which may reflect a read error. Other DNA sequences in the sample encode the same CDR3. This chain joins TRBV11-3 and TRBJ2-7, with TRBD2 matching over 9 bases. The CDR3 extends over 15 amino acids. The germline V gene has CDR1 SGHNT and CDR2 YENEEA. CDR3 DNA: TGTGCCAGCAGTTTAGCCGCGGGGGGGCTTTACGAGCAGTACTTC. Its protein product is CASSLAAGGLYEQYF.

V usage is TRBV19 and J usage is TRBJ1-3; D gene unclear. CDR1 is LNHDA and CDR2 is SQIVND in the germline V gene (reference sequence). The CDR3 contains 12 residues. The ends were cut back, 6 bases at V and 0 bases at J, with 3 bases in the middle. CDR3 protein: CASRASGNTIYF. For the CDR3, the DNA is TGTGCCAGTAGGGCCTCTGGAAACACCATATATTTT.